These 24 T cell receptor beta chains were all obtained from the same sample, sequenced in a study of T cells in Graves' hyperthyroidism and ophthalmopathy. TCR beta CDR3 sequences were amplified from RNA transcripts. The HTBI primer set was used in a first-round RT-PCR of the TCR CDR3. TCRdb called the multiplex PCR reads again in MiXCR, with one record for every CDR3 protein. Of roughly 380,000 distinct CDR3 sequences in the sample, under 20% were seen once. Material: blood. Every receptor here comes from a woman between 18 and 29 years old with Graves' hyperthyroidism.

This clonotype was seen repeatedly, ten times or more. The genes are TRBV30 and TRBJ1-2; 8 bases align to TRBD1. Germline values: CDR1 GTSNPN, CDR2 SVGIG (reference sequence). The CDR3 is 13 residues long. The J segment lost 6 bases and the V segment lost 1 base, leaving 4 bases of the junction unmatched. CDR3 DNA: TGTGCCTGGAGTGCAGGACAGGGAGATGGCTACACCTTC. Translated, it gives CAWSAGQGDGYTF.

In its sample, this clonotype was seen many times. V is TRBV5-1 and J is TRBJ1-2; TRBD1 matches 12 bases. There are 15 residues in the CDR3. V was clipped by 7 bases and J by 4 bases; unmatched bases: 8. Germline assignment: CDR1 SGHRS and CDR2 YFSETQ. In nucleotides, the CDR3 is TGCGCCAGCTTTGGGACAGGGGGCGACTCCTATGGCTACACCTTC. It translates to CASFGTGGDSYGYTF.

The V and J genes are TRBV5-4 and TRBJ1-2; D is unresolved. This CDR3 comprises 17 residues. V was pared by 0 bases and J by 4 bases, with 19 bases between. The germline V gene encodes CDR1 SGHNT and CDR2 YYREEE (reference sequence). The CDR3: CASSLDTRPLPFYGYTF. The CDR3 nucleotides are TGTGCCAGCAGCTTGGATACGCGTCCCCTCCCGTTCTATGGCTACACCTTC.

The chain joins TRBV28 to TRBJ2-7, with 12 nucleotides matching TRBD2. Germline V gene lookup returns CDR1 MDHEN and CDR2 SYDVKM. V trimming: 3 bases; J trimming: 7 bases; junction bases outside the gene matches: 4. The CDR3 consists of 14 residues. The CDR3 DNA sequence: TGTGCCAGCAGTTTCCCTAGCGGGAGGGGGGAGCAGTACTTC. Protein product: CASSFPSGRGEQYF. The full variable domain, in which reference TRBV28 and TRBJ2-7 provide the parts outside the CDR3, is DVKVTQSSRYLVKRTGEKVFLECVQDMDHENMFWYRQDPGLGLRLIYFSYDVKMKEKGDIPEGYSVSREKKERFSLILESASTNQTSMYLCASSFPSGRGEQYFGPGTRLTVT.

This clonotype was observed once. The chain couples TRBV7-2 to TRBJ1-1, with a tentative D call TRBD1 (5 bases). The CDR3 is 11 amino acids. The germline gives CDR1 SGHTA, CDR2 FQGNSA. The V end was cut by 6 bases, the J end by 11 bases, with 13 bases between. DNA for the CDR3: TGTGCCAGCAGTCCTGGGGCGGACGCTTTCTTT. This translates into CASSPGADAFF.

This clonotype was observed a handful of times. The CDR3 nucleotides read TGTGCCAGCAGTTTCCCTGAGGACGGCTACACCTTC. It codes for CASSFPEDGYTF. The chain is built from TRBV6-2 or TRBV6-3 and TRBJ1-2; D unresolved. Trimming pared 4 bases from V and 8 bases from J, leaving 11 bases between. CDR1 and CDR2 from the germline V gene are MNHEY and SVGEGT. The CDR3 runs 12 residues.

This clonotype was detected many times. This chain joins TRBV5-1 and TRBJ1-5; TRBD1 matches at 7 bases. The germline V gene has CDR1 SGHRS and CDR2 YFSETQ. CDR3 length equals 14 residues. V lost 4 bases and J lost 3; bases outside the gene matches: 4. The CDR3 is CASSLTGNNQPQHF. The DNA for the CDR3 is TGCGCCAGCAGCCTGACAGGGAACAATCAGCCCCAGCATTTT.

As regards this clonotype: A much larger clonotype is one base distant, so this may be a read error. The CDR3 DNA sequence: TGTGCCAGCGTAAACGACAGGAATCACAATCAGCCCCAGCATTTT. Translated: CASVNDRNHNQPQHF. The chain is built from TRBV6-1 and TRBJ1-5, with TRBD1 as a possible D gene (6 bases). Germline V lookup: CDR1 MNHNS, CDR2 SASEGT. This CDR3 region has 15 residues. V was cut by 8 bases and J by 3 bases, with 17 bases left in between.

This chain joins TRBV6-1 and TRBJ2-2; 9 bases fit TRBD1. The CDR3 loop spans 16 amino acids. The germline V gene has CDR1 MNHNS and CDR2 SASEGT. Unmatched junction bases numbered 6, after V lost 6 bases and J lost 1 base. CDR3 nucleotides: TGTGCCAGCAGCTCCGGGACAGGGATGAACACCGGGGAGCTGTTTTTT. This encodes CASSSGTGMNTGELFF.

This clonotype was seen repeatedly, ten times or more. The chain recombines TRBV9 with TRBJ1-1; TRBD1 matches at 10 bases. The germline V gene has CDR1 SGDLS and CDR2 YYNGEE. V shed 3 bases, J shed 0 bases, and the junction held 11 bases outside the gene matches. This CDR3 contains 18 residues. The CDR3 sequence is CASSDRDRGYSMNTEAFF. CDR3 DNA sequence: TGTGCCAGCAGCGACCGGGACAGGGGCTACTCCATGAACACTGAAGCTTTCTTT.

This clonotype was seen at least ten times. The chain combines TRBV6-4 with TRBJ1-2; D is perhaps TRBD1 (5 bases). Between the trimmed V and J ends, which lost 6 bases and 0 bases, there was a span of 20 bases. CDR1 MRHNA and CDR2 SNTAGT come from the germline V gene. This CDR3 spans 17 amino acids. The CDR3 protein is CASRVGQSIITNYGYTF. DNA for the CDR3: TGTGCCAGCAGAGTTGGACAATCAATAATTACTAACTATGGCTACACCTTC.

This clonotype was recorded at least ten times. The chain is built from TRBV28 and TRBJ1-2; D not certain. The CDR3 runs to 12 residues. Germline lookup yields CDR1 MDHEN and CDR2 SYDVKM. Between the trimmed V and J ends, which lost 8 bases and 8 bases, there was a span of 15 bases. The CDR3 nucleotides read TGTGCCAGCGTATCACTTCTCGCGGGCTACACCTTC. Translation gives CASVSLLAGYTF.

This clonotype was recorded many times. The V and J genes are TRBV27 and TRBJ2-5; D is perhaps TRBD2 (6 bases). Germline-derived CDR1 and CDR2 are MNHEY and SMNVEV (reference sequence). The CDR3 is made up of 15 amino acids. Between the trimmed V and J ends, which lost 6 bases and 5 bases, there was a span of 19 bases. In nucleotides, the CDR3 is TGTGCCAGCAGCGTACTAGCTAAGGTTGGGGAGACCCAGTACTTC. Protein: CASSVLAKVGETQYF.

This clonotype occurred many times. The chain couples TRBV20-1 to TRBJ2-7; no definite D call. Germline assignment: CDR1 DFQATT and CDR2 SNEGSKA (reference sequence). Trimming removed 4 bases from V and 0 bases from J, with 16 bases in between. The CDR3 totals 15 residues. Written as DNA, the CDR3 is TGCAGTGCTAACCCGATAGACCGTTCCTCCTACGAGCAGTACTTC. It codes for CSANPIDRSSYEQYF.

This clonotype has at least ten counts. The chain carries TRBV20-1 and TRBJ2-7, with 9 bases lining up with TRBD2. The germline V gene encodes CDR1 DFQATT and CDR2 SNEGSKA (reference sequence). This CDR3 has 17 amino acids. The trim removed 3 bases at V and 4 bases at J, leaving 16 bases unmatched. The CDR3 loop reads CSASHSRRGGPGYEQYF. The CDR3 nucleotides are TGCAGTGCTAGCCACAGTAGGCGGGGGGGCCCGGGGTACGAGCAGTACTTC.

This clonotype was detected many times. The chain recombines TRBV6-5 with TRBJ2-7, with 11 bases fitting TRBD2. V gave up 5 bases and J gave up 1 base; unmatched junction bases: 4. This CDR3 spans 15 amino acids. CDR1 is MNHEY, CDR2 SVGAGI, per germline. CDR3 loop: CASSPIAGGSYEQYF. The CDR3 nucleotides read TGTGCCAGCAGTCCAATAGCGGGGGGGTCCTACGAGCAGTACTTC.

This clonotype was picked up many times. The V gene is TRBV20-1, the J gene TRBJ2-7; the match to TRBD2 covers 14 bases. V trimming: 3 bases; J trimming: 4 bases; junction bases outside the gene matches: 8. From germline, CDR1 is DFQATT and CDR2 SNEGSKA (reference sequence). This CDR3 spans 16 amino acids. CDR3 bases: TGCAGTGCTAGGGGACTAGCGGGGGACCAAGGGTACGAGCAGTACTTC. It specifies CSARGLAGDQGYEQYF.

This clonotype was picked up many times. The chain recombines TRBV29-1 with TRBJ1-1; D not certain. The CDR3 is made up of 13 amino acids. V was pared by 3 bases and J by 0 bases, with 8 bases between. Germline lookup yields CDR1 SQVTM and CDR2 ANQGSEA. CDR3 DNA: TGCAGCGTTGAGCCGGTTATGAACACTGAAGCTTTCTTT. This translates into CSVEPVMNTEAFF.

At least ten counts were recorded for this clonotype. The chain is built from TRBV6-2 or TRBV6-3 and TRBJ1-5; the D is unclear. V lost 2 bases to trimming and J lost 3 bases, with 11 bases between them. The CDR3 runs 15 residues. The germline CDR1 and CDR2 sequences are MNHEY and SVGEGT. The DNA of the CDR3 is TGTGCCAGCAGTTACAGATCCGGGAACAATCAGCCCCAGCATTTT. Protein product: CASSYRSGNNQPQHF.

Only a few counts were recorded for this clonotype. This chain joins TRBV11-2 and TRBJ2-2; 9 bases are shared with TRBD2. There are 18 residues in the CDR3. V shed 1 base and J 2 bases; nucleotides not matched to a gene: 8. Germline loops: CDR1 SGHAT, CDR2 FQNNGV. CDR3 amino acids: CASSLVLGAGGNTGELFF. The CDR3 nucleotides are TGTGCCAGCAGCTTAGTTTTAGGAGCGGGGGGCAACACCGGGGAGCTGTTTTTT. The full variable domain, completed using reference TRBV11-2 and TRBJ2-2, is EAGVAQSPRYKIIEKRQSVAFWCNPISGHATLYWYQQILGQGPKLLIQFQNNGVVDDSQLPKDRFSAERLKGVDSTLKIQPAKLEDSAVYLCASSLVLGAGGNTGELFFGEGSRLTVL.

This clonotype was counted ten times or more. The CDR3 sequence is CSVDLTGGTGTQYF. The CDR3 DNA reads as TGCAGCGTTGATTTGACAGGGGGCACGGGGACCCAGTACTTC. The chain links TRBV29-1 to TRBJ2-5; 10 bases align to TRBD1. Per germline, CDR1 SQVTM and CDR2 ANQGSEA. V was pared by 3 bases and J by 7 bases, with 8 bases of the junction left unmatched. The CDR3 extends over 14 amino acids.

This clonotype was seen repeatedly, ten times or more. The CDR3 reads CASSQDRTQPQHF. The CDR3 nucleotides read TGTGCCAGCAGCCAAGACAGAACTCAGCCCCAGCATTTT. The chain is built from TRBV3-1 and TRBJ1-5, with D unresolved. This CDR3 region has 13 residues. V gave up 0 bases and J gave up 6 bases, with 6 bases separating them. The germline V gene encodes CDR1 LGHDT and CDR2 YNNKEL (reference sequence). Filled out from reference TRBV3-1 and TRBJ1-5, the complete variable domain reads DTAVSQTPKYLVTQMGNDKSIKCEQNLGHDTMYWYKQDSKKFLKIMFSYNNKELIINETVPNRFSPKSPDKAHLNLHINSLELGDSAVYFCASSQDRTQPQHFGDGTRLSIL.

The chain combines TRBV5-1 with TRBJ2-2; possible D gene TRBD1, 6 bases. CDR1 is SGHRS and CDR2 is YFSETQ in the germline V gene. The V end lost 0 bases, the J end lost 3 bases, and 12 bases lay between the germline ends. CDR3 length: 16 amino acids. CDR3 sequence reads: CASSLDMGADTGELFF. The CDR3 coding sequence is TGCGCCAGCAGCTTGGACATGGGGGCAGACACCGGGGAGCTGTTTTTT. The complete variable domain, with remaining parts taken from reference TRBV5-1 and TRBJ2-2, reads KAGVTQTPRYLIKTRGQQVTLSCSPISGHRSVSWYQQTPGQGLQFLFEYFSETQRNKGNFPGRFSGRQFSNSRSEMNVSTLELGDSALYLCASSLDMGADTGELFFGEGSRLTVL.

In the case of this clonotype: Being one base from a much bigger clone, this may be a read error. The chain combines TRBV10-3 with TRBJ2-5; 7 nucleotides line up with TRBD2. Germline V CDR1 and CDR2: ENHRY, SYGVKD. The CDR3 has 13 residues. The DNA for the CDR3 is TGTGTCATTAGCAGCGGGGAGCGCGAGACCCAGTACTTC. Amino acids: CVISSGERETQYF.